The next 9 T cell receptor beta chains were all read from a single sample in a study of cytomegalovirus exposure and HLA in healthy donors. With 60 Vbeta and 13 Jbeta primers, the PCR was carried out. The protocol was immunoSEQ multiplex PCR, while the TCRdb copy is restricted to in-frame clones and leaves out a portion. The sample lists roughly 100,000 clones, around a tenth seen once, with approximately 6% in the top ten. What was sequenced was PBMCs. Receptors originate from a man aged 35-49 years in good health and CMV-seropositive.

The rearrangement joins TRBV7-6 to TRBJ2-7, with D perhaps TRBD1 (5 bases). With 5 bases removed from V and 4 bases from J, the gap between germline ends came to 12 bases. The CDR3 loop spans 13 amino acids. Germline V gene sequence: CDR1 SGHVS, CDR2 FNYEAQ. CDR3 sequence: CASSPLGAYEQYF. The CDR3 DNA reads TGTGCCAGCAGCCCGCTTGGGGCTTACGAGCAGTACTTC.

This clone was seen a handful of times. The V gene is TRBV4-1, the J gene TRBJ2-7; maybe TRBD1 (7 bases). The germline gives CDR1 MGHRA, CDR2 YSYEKL. Trimming removed 8 bases from V and 3 bases from J, with 14 bases in between. The CDR3 is made up of 13 amino acids. The CDR3 here is CASASQGGYEQYF. The CDR3 bases are TGCGCCAGCGCATCCCAGGGGGGCTACGAGCAGTACTTC.

Regarding this clone: One end of the junction does not line up with germline, which may come from a read error. The rearrangement links TRBV19 to TRBJ1-4; D not certain. CDR1 and CDR2 (germline): LNHDA, SQIVND (reference sequence). The CDR3 consists of 14 residues. Here the CDR3 DNA reads TGTGCCAGTAGTATCGCCACAACCAATGAAAAACTGTTTTTT. Translation gives CASSIATTNEKLFF.

The chain recombines TRBV14 with TRBJ2-2; TRBD1 agrees at 9 bases. The length of the CDR3 is 15 residues. Germline trimming cut 5 bases from V and 5 bases from J; bases unmatched to any gene: 6. CDR1 and CDR2 from the germline V gene are SGHDN and FVKESK. The CDR3 coding sequence is TGTGCCAGCAGCTCCCGGACAGGGGTGACCGGGGAGCTGTTTTTT. The encoded protein is CASSSRTGVTGELFF.

The chain couples TRBV6-6 to TRBJ2-2; D is unresolved. Germline-derived CDR1 and CDR2 are MNHNY and SVGAGI (reference sequence). This CDR3 is built from 15 residues. The V end lost 2 bases, the J end lost 2 bases, and 9 bases lay between the germline ends. As DNA, the CDR3 is TGTGCCAGCAGTTACGCCAGCGAAAACACCGGGGAGCTGTTTTTT. Its protein product is CASSYASENTGELFF.

The chain uses TRBV29-1 and TRBJ2-1; 7 bases are a match to TRBD2. V was pared by 5 bases and J by 9 bases, with 10 bases of the junction left unmatched. The V gene's germline CDR1 is SQVTM and CDR2 ANQGSEA. The CDR3 spans 13 residues. In DNA, the CDR3 is TGCAGCGTTAGACTGGGCGGGAGTTCTGAGCAGTTCTTC. Protein sequence: CSVRLGGSSEQFF.

The genes are TRBV7-8 and TRBJ2-5; tentative D call: TRBD1 (6 bases). This CDR3 region has 11 residues. Trimming left V 8 bases short and J 5 bases short, with 9 bases between. Looked up from germline, CDR1 is SGHVS and CDR2 is FQNEAQ. The CDR3 loop is CASDRLETQYF. The CDR3 coding sequence is TGTGCCAGCGACAGGCTGGAGACCCAGTACTTC. Variable domain in full (rest from reference TRBV7-8 and TRBJ2-5): GAGVSQSPRYKVAKRGQDVALRCDPISGHVSLFWYQQALGQGPEFLTYFQNEAQLDKSGLPSDRFFAERPEGSVSTLKIQRTQQEDSAVYLCASDRLETQYFGPGTRLLVL.

This clone appeared a few times. The rearrangement links TRBV28 to TRBJ1-2; TRBD1 might be the D (5 bases). The CDR3 has 15 residues. Trimming pared 2 bases from V and 0 bases from J, leaving 10 bases between. CDR1 and CDR2 (germline): MDHEN, SYDVKM. CDR3 sequence: CASSLGGNANYGYTF. The CDR3 nucleotides are TGTGCCAGCAGTTTAGGGGGGAACGCTAACTATGGCTACACCTTC.

The chain carries TRBV6-5 and TRBJ2-7, with 7 bases lining up with TRBD2. This CDR3 region has 13 residues. The germline CDR1 and CDR2 sequences are MNHEY and SVGAGI. Trimming took 5 bases from V and 4 from J; bases not matched to a gene: 5. The CDR3 sequence is CASSTGTIYEQYF. CDR3 coding DNA: TGTGCCAGCAGTACCGGGACTATTTACGAGCAGTACTTC.